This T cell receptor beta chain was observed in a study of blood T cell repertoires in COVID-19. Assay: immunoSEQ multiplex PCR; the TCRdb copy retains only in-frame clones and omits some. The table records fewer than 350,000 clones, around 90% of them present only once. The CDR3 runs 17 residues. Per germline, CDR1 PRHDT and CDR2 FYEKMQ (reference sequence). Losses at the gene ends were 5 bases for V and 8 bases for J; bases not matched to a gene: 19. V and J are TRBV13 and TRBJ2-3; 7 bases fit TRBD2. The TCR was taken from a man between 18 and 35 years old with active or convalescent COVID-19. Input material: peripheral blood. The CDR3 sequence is CASSRQKTGGTAGTQYF. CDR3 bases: TGTGCCAGCAGCAGACAGAAAACGGGGGGTACGGCTGGTACGCAGTATTTT.